This T cell receptor (beta chain) derives from a study of CD8 T cells in Susac syndrome (dated by TCRdb to about 2019). Background for the entire study: Repertoire sequencing was used to test whether CD8+ T cell activation and differentiation in Susac syndrome was antigen driven.

The study at large found these results: The study acknowledged that relatively few individuals were included in the TCR sequencing and HLA analysis.

RNA was extracted using the RNeasy kit, and about 0.45 to 1 microgram was reverse transcribed with random hexamers. TCR beta CDR3 regions were amplified with the immunoSEQ multiplex PCR assay covering 54 Vbeta and 13 Jbeta segments. Bias from PCR amplification was corrected by using a synthetic template baseline for primer optimization and for computational correction. In the source study's methods: Only productive sequences were kept, with reads annotated to V, D and J genes according to IMGT and analyzed in immunoSEQ Analyzer. Clonality was computed as one minus Shannon entropy normalized by log2 of the number of productive unique sequences. For each patient and control, public and private clones were evaluated within the 100 most prevalent clones. A clone was defined as Susac-specific if it was absent from the healthy and MS cohorts, from over a thousand published viral clones and from other ImmuneACCESS disease sequences. In-frame beta chains were kept once TCRdb had trimmed the public reads at Q25 with fastp and called clones with MiXCR. Rows with a matching CDR3 protein are joined into one entry that keeps the most common DNA and genes. These V and J calls are TCRdb output, not the study's own analysis. This sample lists about 160,000 distinct CDR3 sequences; approximately 94% were detected once. The ten biggest clones cover about 0.09% of the sample.

Peripheral blood CD8+ and CD4+ T cells from healthy donors, Susac syndrome patients and multiple sclerosis patients were profiled by high-throughput TCR beta sequencing. Multiple sclerosis controls were treatment-naive patients with stable or active relapsing-remitting disease fulfilling revised McDonald criteria. Bulk CD8+ and CD4+ T cells were purified by magnetic negative isolation, whereas CD8+ TEMRA cells were enriched by FACS. Blood was drawn into EDTA tubes, processed within 24 hours, and PBMCs were isolated by density gradient centrifugation. PBMCs destined for TCR sequencing were cryopreserved in liquid nitrogen and later thawed in a 37 °C water bath. Purity of sorted or isolated CD4+, CD8+ and CD8+ TEMRA cells was at least 90%. In the case of this clonotype: No cognate antigen has been identified for it. The sample holds no much larger clone one base away, and base qualities are not on file.

The V end loses 7 bases and the J end loses 6 bases, and a stretch of 15 bases separates them. In the germline V gene, CDR1 corresponds to SQVTM and CDR2 to ANQGSEA. The CDR3 spans 13 residues, from the cysteine through the phenylalanine. The only DNA kept is the CDR3, 39 bases in frame from the first base. The sequence was collected from a human donor with multiple sclerosis. The chain employs TRBV29-1 and TRBJ2-2, and perhaps TRBD2 as D gene, on 6 matching bases. The sequencing input was CD4+ T cells from PBMCs. Read as DNA, the sequence is TGCAGCGGCCGGGGGAGTATTCCCGGGGAGCTGTTTTTT. Protein translation: CSGRGSIPGELFF.